Listed here is a single TCR beta chain. The sample originates from a study of OX40 agonist ivuxolimab in advanced cancers. Background on the study: Across the patients, intravenous ivuxolimab was delivered every 2 weeks at 0.01 to 10 mg/kg.

Repertoires were generated with immunoSEQ multiplex PCR, while TCRdb's copy carries only in-frame clones and drops some. The sample has 65,000 to 95,000 clones; about nine tenths are singletons. The sampling schedule covered blood at baseline, cycle 4 day 1, and cycle 7 day 1. CDR3 size: 13 residues. Trimming left V 3 bases short and J 7 bases short, with 10 bases between. Germline loops: CDR1 SNHLY, CDR2 FYNNEI. The genes are TRBV2 and TRBJ1-5; D perhaps matches TRBD1 (6 bases). This sequence was found in an adult with an advanced solid tumor such as melanoma, head and neck, liver or kidney cancer. The sample consisted of CD4+ or CD8+ T cells sorted from blood, taken in a trial of the OX40 agonist ivuxolimab. The CDR3 coding sequence is TGTGCCAGCAGTGAGGTGGGGGCCCAGCCCCAGCATTTT. This gives the protein CASSEVGAQPQHF.